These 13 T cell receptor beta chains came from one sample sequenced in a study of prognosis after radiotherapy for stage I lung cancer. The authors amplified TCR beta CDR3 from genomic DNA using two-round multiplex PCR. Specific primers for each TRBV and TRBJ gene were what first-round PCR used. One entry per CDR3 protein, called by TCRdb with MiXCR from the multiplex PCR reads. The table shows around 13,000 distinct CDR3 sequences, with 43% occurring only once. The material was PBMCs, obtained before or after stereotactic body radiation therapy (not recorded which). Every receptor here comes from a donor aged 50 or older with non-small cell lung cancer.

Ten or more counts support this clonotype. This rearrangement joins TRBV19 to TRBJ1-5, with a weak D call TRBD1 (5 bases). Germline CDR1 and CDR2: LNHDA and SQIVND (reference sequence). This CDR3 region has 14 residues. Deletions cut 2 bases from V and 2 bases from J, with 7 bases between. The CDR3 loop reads CASSIIGGNQPQHF. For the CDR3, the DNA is TGTGCCAGTAGTATAATAGGGGGCAATCAGCCCCAGCATTTT.

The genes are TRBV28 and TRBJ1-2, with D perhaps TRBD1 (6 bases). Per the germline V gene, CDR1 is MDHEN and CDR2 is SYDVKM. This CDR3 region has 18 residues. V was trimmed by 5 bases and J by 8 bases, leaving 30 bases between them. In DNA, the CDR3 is TGTGCCAGCAGTCCAATAGGTATTTGGACAGAGCTAAAAAGGGGCTACACCTTC. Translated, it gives CASSPIGIWTELKRGYTF.

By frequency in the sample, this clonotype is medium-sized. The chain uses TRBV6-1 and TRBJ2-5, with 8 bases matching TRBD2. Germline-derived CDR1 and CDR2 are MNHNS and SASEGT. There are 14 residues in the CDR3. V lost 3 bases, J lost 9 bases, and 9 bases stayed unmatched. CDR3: CASSETSAQPAQYF. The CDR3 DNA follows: TGTGCCAGCAGTGAGACTAGCGCCCAACCTGCCCAGTACTTC.

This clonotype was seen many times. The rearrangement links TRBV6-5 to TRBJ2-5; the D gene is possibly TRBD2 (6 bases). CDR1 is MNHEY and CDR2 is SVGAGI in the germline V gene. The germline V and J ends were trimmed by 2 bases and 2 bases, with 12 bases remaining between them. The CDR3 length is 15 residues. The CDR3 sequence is CASSYPAEGQETQYF. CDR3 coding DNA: TGTGCCAGCAGTTACCCCGCGGAGGGGCAAGAGACCCAGTACTTC.

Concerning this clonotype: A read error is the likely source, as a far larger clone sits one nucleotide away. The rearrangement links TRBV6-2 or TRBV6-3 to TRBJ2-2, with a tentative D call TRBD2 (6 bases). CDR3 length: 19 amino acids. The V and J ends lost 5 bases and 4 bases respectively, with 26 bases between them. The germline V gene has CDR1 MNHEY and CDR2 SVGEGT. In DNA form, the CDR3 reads TGTGCCAGCAGTGAATCGGCCGGGACTCCACGCGTCCGCACCGGGGAGCTGTTTTTT. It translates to CASSESAGTPRVRTGELFF.

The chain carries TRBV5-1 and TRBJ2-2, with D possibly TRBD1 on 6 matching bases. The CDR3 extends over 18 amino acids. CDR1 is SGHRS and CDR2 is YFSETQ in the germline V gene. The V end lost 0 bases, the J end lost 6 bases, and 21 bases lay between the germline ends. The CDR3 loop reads CASSLEGQGYVRAGELFF. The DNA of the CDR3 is TGCGCCAGCAGCTTGGAAGGGCAGGGGTATGTCCGAGCCGGGGAGCTGTTTTTT.

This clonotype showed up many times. This CDR3 is CASSQVRVGGYTF. The CDR3 region has the DNA TGCGCCAGCAGCCAAGTAAGGGTGGGCGGCTACACCTTC. The genes are TRBV4-1 and TRBJ1-2; D call uncertain. Trimming cost V 1 base and J 8 bases, with 11 bases left between them. Germline lookup yields CDR1 MGHRA and CDR2 YSYEKL. This CDR3 contains 13 residues.

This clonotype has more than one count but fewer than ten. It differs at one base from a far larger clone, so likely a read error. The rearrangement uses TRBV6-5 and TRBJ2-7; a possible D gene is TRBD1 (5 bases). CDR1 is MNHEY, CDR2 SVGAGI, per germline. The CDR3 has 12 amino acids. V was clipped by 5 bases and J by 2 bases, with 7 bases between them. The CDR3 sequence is CASSRQTYEQYF. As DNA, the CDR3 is TGTGCCAGCAGTCGACAGACCTACGAGCAGTACTTC.

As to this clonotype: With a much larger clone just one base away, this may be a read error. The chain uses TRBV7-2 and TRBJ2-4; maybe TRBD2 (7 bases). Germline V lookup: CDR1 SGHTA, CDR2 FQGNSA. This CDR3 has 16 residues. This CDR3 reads CASSLALGGGKNIKYF. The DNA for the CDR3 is TGTGCCAGCAGCTTAGCCCTGGGGGGGGGCAAAAACATTAAGTACTTC.

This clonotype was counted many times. CDR3 loop: CAISGSSGGIGNEQFF. CDR3 bases: TGTGCCATCAGTGGGTCTAGCGGGGGTATTGGCAATGAGCAGTTCTTC. V is TRBV10-3 and J is TRBJ2-1; 10 bases match TRBD2. The germline V gene has CDR1 ENHRY and CDR2 SYGVKD. With 4 bases clipped from V and 6 bases from J, the junction kept 9 bases outside the gene matches. The CDR3 is made up of 16 amino acids.

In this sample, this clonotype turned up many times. CDR3 sequence reads: CASSLVTGGAFGETQYF. As DNA, the CDR3 is TGTGCCAGCAGTTTAGTTACAGGGGGCGCGTTTGGAGAGACCCAGTACTTC. The rearrangement links TRBV12-3 or TRBV12-4 to TRBJ2-5, with TRBD1 identical over 9 bases. This CDR3 comprises 17 residues. V trimming: 1 base; J trimming: 4 bases; junction bases outside the gene matches: 10.

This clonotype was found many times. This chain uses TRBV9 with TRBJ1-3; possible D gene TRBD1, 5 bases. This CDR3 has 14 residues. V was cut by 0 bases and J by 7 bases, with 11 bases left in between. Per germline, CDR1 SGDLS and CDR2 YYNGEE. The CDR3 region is CASSVGAGTNTIYF. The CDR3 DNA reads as TGTGCCAGCAGCGTAGGTGCAGGGACCAACACCATATATTTT.

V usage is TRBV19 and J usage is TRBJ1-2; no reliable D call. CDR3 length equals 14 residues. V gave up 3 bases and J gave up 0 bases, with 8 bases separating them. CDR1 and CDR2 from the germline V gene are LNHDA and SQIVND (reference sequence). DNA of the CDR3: TGTGCCAGTAGTATTTCCGCGGCTAACTATGGCTACACCTTC. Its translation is CASSISAANYGYTF. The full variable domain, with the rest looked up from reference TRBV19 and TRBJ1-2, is DGGITQSPKYLFRKEGQNVTLSCEQNLNHDAMYWYRQDPGQGLRLIYYSQIVNDFQKGDIAEGYSVSREKKESFPLTVTSAQKNPTAFYLCASSISAANYGYTFGSGTRLTVV.